Listed below are T cell receptor beta chains from one sample, sequenced in a study of CD4 and CD8 cells across lung adenocarcinoma regions. TCRdb used MiXCR to reprocess the PCR reads, holding one entry per CDR3 protein. The sample lists 16,000 or so distinct CDR3 sequences; around 55% were seen once. The sequencing sample was made of CD8+ T cells from the center of a lung tumor. Receptor source: a female donor with lung adenocarcinoma. The CD4 and CD8 labels of this study may be unreliable. The CDR3 runs from the conserved cysteine through the conserved F or W. The D gene is left open where the match is weak.

J: TRBJ2-5
V: TRBV6-1
D: .
CDR3: CASSVRGETQYF

J: TRBJ2-3
V: TRBV6-5
D: TRBD1
CDR3: CASSFGQGGADTQYF

J: TRBJ2-2
V: TRBV6-5
D: TRBD2
CDR3: CASSYLKRGRGGTGELFF

J: TRBJ2-7
V: TRBV7-8
D: TRBD1
CDR3: CASSTITGGEQYF

J: TRBJ2-4
V: TRBV7-2
D: TRBD2
CDR3: CGVTGGRAKNTQYF

J: TRBJ2-7
V: TRBV28
D: .
CDR3: CASSYSYGPYEQYF

J: TRBJ2-5
V: TRBV4-1
D: TRBD2
CDR3: CASSQVAGEEETQYF

J: TRBJ2-3
V: TRBV10-3
D: .
CDR3: CATGQGATNTQYF

J: TRBJ2-1
V: TRBV4-2
D: .
CDR3: CASSQEDEQFF

J: .
V: TRBV7-2
D: .
CDR3: CASSPARGNYEQYF

J: TRBJ1-4
V: TRBV27
D: .
CDR3: CASSDSRREKLFF

J: TRBJ2-1
V: TRBV27
D: TRBD2
CDR3: CASRKAGLAGRNEQFF

J: TRBJ2-1
V: TRBV3-1
D: .
CDR3: CASSQVGGGARGEQFF

J: TRBJ2-5
V: TRBV6-1
D: .
CDR3: CASSEVRNGQETQYF

J: .
V: TRBV11-3
D: .
CDR3: CASSLGTGPSEQYF

J: .
V: TRBV27
D: TRBD2
CDR3: CASSLTVWVRGRGTDTQYF

J: TRBJ2-2
V: TRBV6-9
D: .
CDR3: CASCFFGRNTGELFF

J: TRBJ2-4
V: TRBV6-1
D: TRBD1
CDR3: CASSPQDRGGNIQYF

J: TRBJ1-2
V: TRBV27
D: .
CDR3: CASSLRAFGNYGYTF

J: TRBJ1-6
V: TRBV7-2
D: .
CDR3: CASSPSGDSPLHF

J: TRBJ2-3
V: TRBV6-5
D: TRBD2
CDR3: CASSYGTRRARDTQYF

J: TRBJ1-1
V: TRBV14
D: .
CDR3: CASSRNTEAFF

J: TRBJ2-4
V: TRBV10-3
D: .
CDR3: CAGSGGRDQEIQYF

J: TRBJ1-2
V: TRBV10-2
D: .
CDR3: CASSDGQVYGYTF

J: TRBJ2-4
V: TRBV11-1
D: TRBD1
CDR3: CASSPTFEGAGIQYF

J: TRBJ1-4
V: TRBV6-5
D: .
CDR3: CASRGVTRGGEKLFF

J: TRBJ2-3
V: TRBV4-1
D: .
CDR3: CASSEDRPEGTDTQYF

J: .
V: TRBV6-5
D: TRBD2
CDR3: CASSYSGLVGGETQYF

J: TRBJ2-1
V: TRBV6-5
D: .
CDR3: CASSYDLRGGEQFF

J: .
V: TRBV12-3/TRBV12-4
D: .
CDR3: CASSPTGPGRGETQYF

J: TRBJ2-7
V: TRBV10-2
D: .
CDR3: CAVRRTQGTYEQYF

J: TRBJ2-5
V: TRBV10-3
D: .
CDR3: CAAGRRSRDQDTQYF

J: TRBJ2-3
V: TRBV4-1
D: .
CDR3: CASSQADGAVGAKDTQYF

J: TRBJ2-5
V: TRBV6-5
D: TRBD2
CDR3: CASSTGSGGETQYF

J: TRBJ2-3
V: TRBV10-3
D: .
CDR3: CAISESKADTQYF

J: .
V: TRBV10-3
D: .
CDR3: CAGSEGGDRDTQYF

J: TRBJ1-2
V: TRBV4-1
D: .
CDR3: CASSQGPYGYTF

J: TRBJ2-3
V: TRBV9
D: .
CDR3: CASSVGTGAKDTQYF

J: TRBJ2-2
V: TRBV27
D: TRBD2
CDR3: CASSLRLAGVGTGELFF

J: TRBJ2-3
V: TRBV6-1
D: .
CDR3: CASSESGDTQYF

J: TRBJ2-4
V: TRBV6-5
D: .
CDR3: CASSALGWWGTDTQYF

J: TRBJ1-2
V: TRBV6-1
D: .
CDR3: CASTIEEGNYGYTF

J: TRBJ2-2
V: TRBV27
D: TRBD1
CDR3: CASRGTGTGELFF

J: TRBJ2-1
V: TRBV6-1
D: TRBD2
CDR3: CASSRTSGAIKQFF

J: .
V: TRBV6-1
D: .
CDR3: CASRQNREGNNEQFF

J: TRBJ2-7
V: TRBV6-1
D: TRBD1
CDR3: CASSEDRVDEQYF

J: TRBJ2-1
V: TRBV4-2
D: TRBD1
CDR3: CASSPAGQGTNEQFF

J: TRBJ2-3
V: TRBV6-1
D: TRBD2
CDR3: CASSRTSGGKDIQYF

J: .
V: TRBV6-1
D: .
CDR3: CASSAPGQPLHF